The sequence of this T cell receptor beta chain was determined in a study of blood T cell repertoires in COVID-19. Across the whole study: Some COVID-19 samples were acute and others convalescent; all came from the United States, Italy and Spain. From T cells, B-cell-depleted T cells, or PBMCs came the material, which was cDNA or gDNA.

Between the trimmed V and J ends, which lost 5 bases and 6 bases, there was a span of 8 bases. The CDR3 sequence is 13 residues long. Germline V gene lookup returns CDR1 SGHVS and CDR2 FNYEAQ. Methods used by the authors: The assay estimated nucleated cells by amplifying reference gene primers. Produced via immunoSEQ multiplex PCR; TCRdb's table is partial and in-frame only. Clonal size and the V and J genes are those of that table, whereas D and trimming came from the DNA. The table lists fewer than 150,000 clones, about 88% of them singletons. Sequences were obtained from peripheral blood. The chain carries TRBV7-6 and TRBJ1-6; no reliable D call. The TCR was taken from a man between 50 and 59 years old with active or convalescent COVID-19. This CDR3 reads CASSAGRNSPLHF. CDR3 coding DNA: TGTGCCAGCAGCGCGGGTCGTAATTCACCCCTCCACTTT.